Below are 8 T cell receptor beta chains sequenced from a single sample in a study of T cells in Graves' hyperthyroidism and ophthalmopathy. The source material, RNA transcripts, was used to amplify TCR beta CDR3 regions. HTBI primers drove first-round RT-PCR of the TCR CDR3. Each CDR3 protein is one row after TCRdb ran MiXCR on the multiplex PCR reads. The top ten hold 28% of the sample, which has 220,000 or so distinct CDR3 sequences, about 16% seen once. Sequencing input: blood. The source is a young woman with Graves' ophthalmopathy.

At least ten counts were recorded for this clonotype. The chain combines TRBV6-2 or TRBV6-3 with TRBJ1-2; D not resolved. Per germline, CDR1 MNHEY and CDR2 SVGEGT. This CDR3 is built from 18 residues. V was cut by 0 bases and J by 4 bases, with 21 bases left in between. For the CDR3, the DNA is TGTGCCAGCAGTTACTCGAAGGAACCCAGAAAGGGAAGCTATGGCTACACCTTC. Translating gives CASSYSKEPRKGSYGYTF.

This clonotype was seen repeatedly, ten times or more. The chain combines TRBV5-1 with TRBJ1-4; 8 nucleotides agree with TRBD1. CDR3 size: 14 residues. CDR1 is SGHRS, CDR2 YFSETQ, per germline. The trim removed 4 bases at V and 6 bases at J, leaving 5 bases unmatched. The CDR3 here is CASSADRGDEKLFF. CDR3 nucleotide sequence: TGCGCCAGCAGCGCCGACAGGGGTGATGAAAAACTGTTTTTT.

The chain has TRBV12-3 or TRBV12-4 and TRBJ1-2, with 9 nucleotides matching TRBD1. The junction had 12 bases not matched to a gene; V was cut back by 6 bases and J by 1 base. The CDR3 is 17 residues long. CDR3 sequence reads: CASRSGGQGNINYGYTF. In DNA form, the CDR3 reads TGTGCCAGCAGATCAGGGGGACAGGGAAACATTAACTATGGCTACACCTTC.

This clonotype was observed many times. The genes are TRBV11-3 and TRBJ2-5; a possible D gene is TRBD1 (5 bases). CDR1 SGHNT and CDR2 YENEEA come from the germline V gene. Trimming cost V 5 bases and J 1 base, with 11 bases left between them. The length of the CDR3 is 14 residues. CDR3 loop: CASSQWGSQETQYF. The CDR3 DNA is TGTGCCAGCAGCCAATGGGGCAGCCAAGAGACCCAGTACTTC. Complete variable domain (other parts from reference TRBV11-3 and TRBJ2-5): EAGVVQSPRYKIIEKKQPVAFWCNPISGHNTLYWYLQNLGQGPELLIRYENEEAVDDSQLPKDRFSAERLKGVDSTLKIQPAELGDSAVYLCASSQWGSQETQYFGPGTRLLVL.

This clonotype came up many times. This CDR3 reads CASSPPGQGGNEQFF. The CDR3 DNA reads as TGTGCCAGCAGCCCCCCGGGACAGGGCGGGAATGAGCAGTTCTTC. The V call is TRBV3-1, the J call TRBJ2-1; 9 positions match TRBD1. V shed 4 bases, J shed 7 bases, and the junction held 8 bases outside the gene matches. The CDR3 has 15 amino acids. Germline assignment: CDR1 LGHDT and CDR2 YNNKEL (reference sequence).

Turning to this clonotype: One base away lies a much larger clone, so this may be a sequencing read error. In this CDR3 the conserved last residue, phenylalanine or tryptophan, is missing, so a read error is likely. Here the CDR3 DNA reads TGTGCCAGCAGTCAAACTCCGCCGGGACAGGGGGGCGAGCAGTACCTC. It encodes CASSQTPPGQGGEQYL. This chain uses TRBV12-3 or TRBV12-4 with TRBJ2-7, with 11 bases that match TRBD1. V dropped 5 bases and J dropped 6; count of bases not matched to a gene: 12. The CDR3 consists of 16 residues.

This clonotype was counted many times. This sequence joins TRBV20-1 and TRBJ2-1, with D possibly matching TRBD1 (7 bases). CDR1 and CDR2 (germline): DFQATT, SNEGSKA (reference sequence). Trimming removed 6 bases at V and 0 bases at J, with 15 bases between. This CDR3 has 15 residues. As DNA, the CDR3 is TGCAGTGCCCGGGGGACAGCGAGCTCCTACAATGAGCAGTTCTTC. As protein: CSARGTASSYNEQFF.

The V and J genes are TRBV15 and TRBJ1-5, with TRBD1 matching over 11 bases. Germline V gene sequence: CDR1 LNHNV, CDR2 YYDKDF (reference sequence). The junction had 3 bases not matched to a gene; V was cut back by 2 bases and J by 3 bases. The CDR3 length is 16 residues. The CDR3 DNA reads as TGTGCCACCAGCAGAAGGACAGGGGGCCTCAATCAGCCCCAGCATTTT. Its translation is CATSRRTGGLNQPQHF.